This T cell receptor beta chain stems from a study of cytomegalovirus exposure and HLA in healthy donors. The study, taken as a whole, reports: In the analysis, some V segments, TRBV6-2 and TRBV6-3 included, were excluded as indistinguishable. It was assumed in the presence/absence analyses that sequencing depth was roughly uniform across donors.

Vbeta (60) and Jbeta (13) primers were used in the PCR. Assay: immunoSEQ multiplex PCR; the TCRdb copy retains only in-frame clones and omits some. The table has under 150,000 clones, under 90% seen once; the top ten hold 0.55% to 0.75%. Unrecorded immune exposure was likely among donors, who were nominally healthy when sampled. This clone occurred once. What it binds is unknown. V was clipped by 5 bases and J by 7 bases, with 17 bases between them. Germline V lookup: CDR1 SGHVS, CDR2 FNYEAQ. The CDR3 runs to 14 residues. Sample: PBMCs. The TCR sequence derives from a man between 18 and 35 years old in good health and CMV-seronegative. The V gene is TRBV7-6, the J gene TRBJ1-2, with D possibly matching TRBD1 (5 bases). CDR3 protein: CASSPSQGPSGYTF. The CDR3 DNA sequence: TGTGCCAGCAGCCCATCTCAGGGCCCTTCTGGCTACACCTTC.